This T cell receptor (beta chain) was observed in a study of T-cell reconstitution after alpha-beta-depleted transplantation in children. For TCRbeta, the library was prepared with unique molecular identifiers. TCRdb redid the calling of the PCR reads with MiXCR, one entry per CDR3 protein. Among 700,000 to 950,000 distinct CDR3 sequences listed, under 20% were seen once. The germline V and J ends were trimmed by 1 base and 8 bases, with 12 bases remaining between them. Germline V gene data show CDR1 as SGHRS and CDR2 as YFSETQ. The CDR3 spans 13 residues. Points from the study as a whole: Several hundred graft clones that had expanded were reportedly the source of alpha-beta T cells about two months after transplant. Surviving recipient T cells and thymic progenitors produced the high day-60 TCRbeta diversity seen in some patients. T-cell numbers and diversity one year post-transplant derived largely from freshly generated T cells.

This clonotype was detected a few times. The antigen is unknown. The receptor's source is a male patient between 5 and 17 years old who had a stem cell transplant for acute lymphoblastic leukemia, so the T cells may come from the graft donor. Sequenced material: PBMCs, mostly from graft donor cells, taken 360 days after TCRalphabeta/CD19-depleted stem cell transplant. The chain combines TRBV5-1 with TRBJ1-2; tentative D call: TRBD1 (6 bases). The CDR3: CASSLRGKRGYTF. Here the CDR3 DNA reads TGCGCCAGCAGCTTGAGGGGGAAGAGAGGCTACACCTTC.